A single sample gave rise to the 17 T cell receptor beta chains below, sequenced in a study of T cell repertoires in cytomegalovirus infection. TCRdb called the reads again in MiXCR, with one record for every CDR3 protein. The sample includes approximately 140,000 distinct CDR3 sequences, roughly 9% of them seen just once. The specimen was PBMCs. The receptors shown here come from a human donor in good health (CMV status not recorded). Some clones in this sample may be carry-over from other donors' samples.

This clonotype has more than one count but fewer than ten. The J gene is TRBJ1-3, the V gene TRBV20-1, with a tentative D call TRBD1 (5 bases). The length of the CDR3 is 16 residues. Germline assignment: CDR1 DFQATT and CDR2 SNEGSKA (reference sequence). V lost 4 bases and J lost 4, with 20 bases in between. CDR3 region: CSATKLKTDAGNTIYF. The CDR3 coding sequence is TGCAGTGCTACTAAACTAAAGACAGACGCCGGAAACACCATATATTTT.

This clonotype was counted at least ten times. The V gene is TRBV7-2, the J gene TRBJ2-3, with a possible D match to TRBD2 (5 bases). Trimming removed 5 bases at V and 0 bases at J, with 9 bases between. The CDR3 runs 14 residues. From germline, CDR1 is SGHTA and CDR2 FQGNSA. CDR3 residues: CASSPTGSTDTQYF. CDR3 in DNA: TGTGCCAGCAGCCCCACGGGGAGCACAGATACGCAGTATTTT.

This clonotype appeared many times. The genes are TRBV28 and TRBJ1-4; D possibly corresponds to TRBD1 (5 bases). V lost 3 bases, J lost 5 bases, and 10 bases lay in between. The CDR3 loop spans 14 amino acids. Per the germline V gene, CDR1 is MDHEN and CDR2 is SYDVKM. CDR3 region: CASSLGPPNEKLFF. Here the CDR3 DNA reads TGTGCCAGCAGTTTGGGGCCCCCGAATGAAAAACTGTTTTTT. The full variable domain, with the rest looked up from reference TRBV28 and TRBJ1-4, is DVKVTQSSRYLVKRTGEKVFLECVQDMDHENMFWYRQDPGLGLRLIYFSYDVKMKEKGDIPEGYSVSREKKERFSLILESASTNQTSMYLCASSLGPPNEKLFFGSGTQLSVL.

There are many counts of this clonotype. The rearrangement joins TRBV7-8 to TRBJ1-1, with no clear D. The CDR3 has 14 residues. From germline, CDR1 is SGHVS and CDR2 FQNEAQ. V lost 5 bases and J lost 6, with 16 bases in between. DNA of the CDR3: TGTGCCAGCAGCGGACGGGTATATCCCGCTGAAGCTTTCTTT. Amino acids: CASSGRVYPAEAFF.

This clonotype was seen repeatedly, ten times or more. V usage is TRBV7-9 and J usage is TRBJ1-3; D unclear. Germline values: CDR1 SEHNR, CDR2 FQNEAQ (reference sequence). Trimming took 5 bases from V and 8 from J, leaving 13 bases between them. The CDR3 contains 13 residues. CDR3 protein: CASSLLTGDTIYF. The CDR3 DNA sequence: TGTGCCAGCAGCCTCTTGACCGGGGACACCATATATTTT. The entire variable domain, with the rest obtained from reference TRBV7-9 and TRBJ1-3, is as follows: DTGVSQNPRHKITKRGQNVTFRCDPISEHNRLYWYRQTLGQGPEFLTYFQNEAQLEKSRLLSDRFSAERPKGSFSTLEIQRTEQGDSAMYLCASSLLTGDTIYFGEGSWLTVV.

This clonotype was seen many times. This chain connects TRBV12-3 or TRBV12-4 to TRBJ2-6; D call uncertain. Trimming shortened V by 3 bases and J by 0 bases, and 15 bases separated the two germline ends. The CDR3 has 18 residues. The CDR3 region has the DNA TGTGCCAGCAGTTTGTCACCGAACAATCCCTCTGGGGCCAACGTCCTGACTTTC. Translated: CASSLSPNNPSGANVLTF.

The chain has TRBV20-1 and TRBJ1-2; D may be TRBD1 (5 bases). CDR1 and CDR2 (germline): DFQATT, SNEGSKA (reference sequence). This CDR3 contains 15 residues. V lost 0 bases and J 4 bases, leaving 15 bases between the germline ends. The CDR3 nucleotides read TGCAGTGCTAGAGATGGGAGGGGCCCGGGCTATGGCTACACCTTC. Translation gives CSARDGRGPGYGYTF.

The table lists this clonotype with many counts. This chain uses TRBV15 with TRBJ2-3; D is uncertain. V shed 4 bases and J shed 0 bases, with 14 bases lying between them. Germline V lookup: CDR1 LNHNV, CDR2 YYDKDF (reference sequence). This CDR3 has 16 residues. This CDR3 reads CATSKEKRSSTDTQYF. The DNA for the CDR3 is TGTGCCACCAGCAAGGAGAAGAGATCTAGCACAGATACGCAGTATTTT.

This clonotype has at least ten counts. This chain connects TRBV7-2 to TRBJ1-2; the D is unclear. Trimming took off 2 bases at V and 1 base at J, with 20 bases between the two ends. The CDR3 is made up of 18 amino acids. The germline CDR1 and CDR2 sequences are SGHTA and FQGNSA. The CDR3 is CASSLLSGGSLGNYGYTF. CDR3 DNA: TGTGCCAGCAGCTTATTATCGGGCGGGAGCTTGGGTAACTATGGCTACACCTTC.

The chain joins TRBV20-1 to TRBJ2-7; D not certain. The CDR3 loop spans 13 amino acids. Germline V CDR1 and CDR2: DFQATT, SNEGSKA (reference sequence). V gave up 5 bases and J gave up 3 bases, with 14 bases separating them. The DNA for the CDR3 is TGCAGTGCTCCCCTCCAGCCATTCTACGAGCAGTACTTC. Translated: CSAPLQPFYEQYF.

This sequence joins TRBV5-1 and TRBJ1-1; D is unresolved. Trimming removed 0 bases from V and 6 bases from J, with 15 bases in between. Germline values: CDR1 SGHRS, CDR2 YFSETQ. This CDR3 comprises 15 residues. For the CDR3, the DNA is TGCGCCAGCAGCTTGGTAGGGCAAGATCTCTCTGAAGCTTTCTTT. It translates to CASSLVGQDLSEAFF.

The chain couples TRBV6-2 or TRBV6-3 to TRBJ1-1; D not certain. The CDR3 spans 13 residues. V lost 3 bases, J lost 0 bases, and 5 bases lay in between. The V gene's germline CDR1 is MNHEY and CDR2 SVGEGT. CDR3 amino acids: CASSYPMNTEAFF. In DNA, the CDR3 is TGTGCCAGCAGTTATCCGATGAACACTGAAGCTTTCTTT.

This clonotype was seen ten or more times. CDR3 nucleotides: TGTGCCAGCAGCTTCTCACGAGAAACTGAAGCTTTCTTT. Its translation is CASSFSRETEAFF. V gene TRBV7-8 combines with J gene TRBJ1-1; no firm D call. CDR1 is SGHVS, CDR2 FQNEAQ, per germline. The CDR3 sequence is 13 residues long. Trimming shortened V by 3 bases and J by 5 bases, and 10 bases separated the two germline ends.

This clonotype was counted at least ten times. The DNA of the CDR3 is TGTGCCAGCAGCTTGGCGTCGGGGGGCTCCTACGAGCAGTACTTC. Amino acids: CASSLASGGSYEQYF. The chain has TRBV5-5 and TRBJ2-7; TRBD2 matches 7 bases. V shed 0 bases and J 0 bases; nucleotides not matched to a gene: 3. The V gene's germline CDR1 is SGHKS and CDR2 YYEKEE (reference sequence). The CDR3 contains 15 residues.

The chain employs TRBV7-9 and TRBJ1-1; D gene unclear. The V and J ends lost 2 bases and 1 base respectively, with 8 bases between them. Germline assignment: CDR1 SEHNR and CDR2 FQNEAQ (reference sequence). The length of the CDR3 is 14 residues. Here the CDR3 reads CASSLLPRNTEAFF. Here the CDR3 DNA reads TGTGCCAGCAGCTTACTCCCGAGGAACACTGAAGCTTTCTTT.

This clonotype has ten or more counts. The CDR3 sequence: CASEADGGFMRGTEAFF. The CDR3 DNA reads as TGTGCCAGCGAGGCAGACGGGGGGTTCATGAGAGGGACTGAAGCTTTCTTT. The chain carries TRBV12-3 or TRBV12-4 and TRBJ1-1, with D possibly being TRBD1 (5 bases). The CDR3 runs to 17 residues. V was pared by 8 bases and J by 5 bases, with 27 bases between.

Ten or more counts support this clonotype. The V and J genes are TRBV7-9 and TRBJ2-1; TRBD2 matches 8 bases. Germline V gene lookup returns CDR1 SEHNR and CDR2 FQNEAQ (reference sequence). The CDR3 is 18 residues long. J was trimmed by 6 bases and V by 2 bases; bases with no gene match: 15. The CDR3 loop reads CASSLRFGGGPRGNEQFF. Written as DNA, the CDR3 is TGTGCCAGCAGCTTACGTTTCGGCGGGGGGCCCCGAGGCAATGAGCAGTTCTTC.